This T cell receptor beta chain was recovered during a study of blood T cells in healthy people across ages. The CDR3 runs to 15 residues. V trimming: 5 bases; J trimming: 1 base; junction bases outside the gene matches: 8. Germline-derived CDR1 and CDR2 are SGHRS and YFSETQ. Through a sample-barcoded 5' primer and a J-beta primer mix, a second PCR was run for roughly 6 to 11 cycles. MiXCR was run by TCRdb on the 5' RACE reads, yielding one entry per CDR3 protein. In the table there are roughly 570,000 distinct CDR3 sequences, roughly 28% of which are singletons. Material: blood. The sequence was obtained from a woman aged 70-85 years in good health. The V call is TRBV5-1, the J call TRBJ1-1; 7 nucleotides align to TRBD1. CDR3 region: CASSEGQSQNTEAFF. CDR3 coding DNA: TGCGCCAGCAGTGAGGGACAGTCACAGAACACTGAAGCTTTCTTT.